This TCR beta chain was captured by sequencing in a study of blood T cell repertoires in COVID-19. The overall study: COVID-19 samples, acute and convalescent, were from the United States, Italy and Spain.

This table comes from immunoSEQ multiplex PCR, and its TCRdb copy is limited to in-frame clones, with some not included. The sample comprises about 120,000 clones, more than 75% of which are singletons, and around 4.6% rests with the top ten. Sequencing used peripheral blood. The receptor was derived from a man in his 60s with COVID-19, enrolled during active disease.

The chain's CDR3 is CASSSEGGEEKLFF. CDR3 coding DNA: TGCGCCAGCAGCTCCGAGGGGGGGGAGGAAAAACTGTTTTTT. The chain couples TRBV5-1 to TRBJ1-4; tentatively, D is TRBD1 (6 bases). Germline V gene lookup returns CDR1 SGHRS and CDR2 YFSETQ. The CDR3 is 14 residues long. V lost 3 bases and J lost 8, with 14 bases in between.